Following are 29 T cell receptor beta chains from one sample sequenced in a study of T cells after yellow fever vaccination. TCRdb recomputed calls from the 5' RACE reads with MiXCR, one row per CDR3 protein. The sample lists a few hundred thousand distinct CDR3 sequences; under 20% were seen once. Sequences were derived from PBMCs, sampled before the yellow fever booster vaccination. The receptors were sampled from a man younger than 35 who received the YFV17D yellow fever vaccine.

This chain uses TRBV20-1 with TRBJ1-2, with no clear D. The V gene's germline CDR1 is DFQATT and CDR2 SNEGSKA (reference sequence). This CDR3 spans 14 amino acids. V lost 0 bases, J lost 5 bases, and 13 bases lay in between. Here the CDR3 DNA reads TGCAGTGCTAGAGATTCGGAAACAGTTTATGGCTACACCTTC. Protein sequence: CSARDSETVYGYTF.

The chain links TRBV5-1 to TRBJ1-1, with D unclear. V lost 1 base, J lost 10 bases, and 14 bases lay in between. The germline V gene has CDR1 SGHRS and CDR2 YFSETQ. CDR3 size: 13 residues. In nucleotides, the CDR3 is TGCGCCAGCAGCTTGCTGGGCTATGTAGGAGCTTTCTTT. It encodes CASSLLGYVGAFF. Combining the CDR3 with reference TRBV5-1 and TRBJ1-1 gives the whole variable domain KAGVTQTPRYLIKTRGQQVTLSCSPISGHRSVSWYQQTPGQGLQFLFEYFSETQRNKGNFPGRFSGRQFSNSRSEMNVSTLELGDSALYLCASSLLGYVGAFFGQGTRLTVV.

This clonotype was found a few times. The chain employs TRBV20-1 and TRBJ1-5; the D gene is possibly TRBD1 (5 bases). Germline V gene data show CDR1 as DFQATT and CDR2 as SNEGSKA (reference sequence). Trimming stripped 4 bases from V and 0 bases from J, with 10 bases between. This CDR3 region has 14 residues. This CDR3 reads CSATGIDSNQPQHF. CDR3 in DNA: TGCAGTGCTACAGGGATTGATAGCAATCAGCCCCAGCATTTT.

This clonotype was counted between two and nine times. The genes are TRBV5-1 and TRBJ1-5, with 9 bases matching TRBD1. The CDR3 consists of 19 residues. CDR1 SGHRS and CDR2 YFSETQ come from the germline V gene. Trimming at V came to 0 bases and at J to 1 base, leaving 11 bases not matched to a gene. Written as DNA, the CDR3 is TGCGCCAGCAGCTTGGCCCCGGGACAGGGAGAAGGAAGCAATCAGCCCCAGCATTTT. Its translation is CASSLAPGQGEGSNQPQHF. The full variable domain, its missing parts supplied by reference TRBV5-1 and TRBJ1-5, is KAGVTQTPRYLIKTRGQQVTLSCSPISGHRSVSWYQQTPGQGLQFLFEYFSETQRNKGNFPGRFSGRQFSNSRSEMNVSTLELGDSALYLCASSLAPGQGEGSNQPQHFGDGTRLSIL.

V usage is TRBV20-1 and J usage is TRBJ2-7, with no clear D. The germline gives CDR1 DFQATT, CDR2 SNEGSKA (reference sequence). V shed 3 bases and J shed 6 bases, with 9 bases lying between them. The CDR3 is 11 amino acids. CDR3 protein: CSASKVAEQYV. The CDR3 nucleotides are TGCAGTGCTAGTAAGGTTGCCGAGCAGTACGTC.

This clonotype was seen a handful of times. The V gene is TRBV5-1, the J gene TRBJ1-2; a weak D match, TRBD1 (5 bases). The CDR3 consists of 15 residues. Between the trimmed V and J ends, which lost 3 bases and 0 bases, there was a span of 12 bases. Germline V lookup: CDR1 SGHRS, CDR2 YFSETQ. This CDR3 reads CASSSGPTANYGYTF. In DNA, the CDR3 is TGCGCCAGCAGCTCGGGACCGACGGCTAACTATGGCTACACCTTC.

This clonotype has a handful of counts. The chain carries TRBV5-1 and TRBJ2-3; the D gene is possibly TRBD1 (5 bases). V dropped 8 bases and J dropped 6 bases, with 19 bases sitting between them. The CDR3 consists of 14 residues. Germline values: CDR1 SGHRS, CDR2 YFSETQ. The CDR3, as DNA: TGCGCCAGTAGTGGGGCTGGTCGTTGGGATACGCAGTATTTT. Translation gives CASSGAGRWDTQYF.

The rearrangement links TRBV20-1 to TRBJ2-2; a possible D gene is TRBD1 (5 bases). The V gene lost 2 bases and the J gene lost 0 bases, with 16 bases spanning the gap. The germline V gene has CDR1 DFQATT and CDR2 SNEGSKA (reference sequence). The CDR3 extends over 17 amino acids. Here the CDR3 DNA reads TGCAGTGCTAGAAGACAGAGCGTCACCGCGAACACCGGGGAGCTGTTTTTT. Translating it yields CSARRQSVTANTGELFF.

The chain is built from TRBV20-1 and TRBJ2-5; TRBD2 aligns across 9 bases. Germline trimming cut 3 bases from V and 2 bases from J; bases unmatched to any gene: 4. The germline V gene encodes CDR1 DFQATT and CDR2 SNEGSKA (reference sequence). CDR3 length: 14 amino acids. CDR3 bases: TGCAGTGCTAGTCCCGGACTAGCGCAAGAGACCCAGTACTTC. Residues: CSASPGLAQETQYF.

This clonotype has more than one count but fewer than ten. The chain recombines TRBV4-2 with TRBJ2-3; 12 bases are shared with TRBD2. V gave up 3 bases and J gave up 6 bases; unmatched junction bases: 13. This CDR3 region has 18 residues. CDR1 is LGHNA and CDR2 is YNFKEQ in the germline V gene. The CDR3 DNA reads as TGTGCCAGCAGCCAGAAGGGCACTAGCGGGGGGTTAGGGGATACGCAGTATTTT. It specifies CASSQKGTSGGLGDTQYF.

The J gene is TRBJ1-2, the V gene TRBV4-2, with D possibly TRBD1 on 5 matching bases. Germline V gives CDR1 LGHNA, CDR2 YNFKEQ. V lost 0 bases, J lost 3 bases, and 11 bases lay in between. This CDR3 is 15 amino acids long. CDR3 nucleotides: TGTGCCAGCAGCCAAGAAGGGCAGACAGACTATGGCTACACCTTC. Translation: CASSQEGQTDYGYTF.

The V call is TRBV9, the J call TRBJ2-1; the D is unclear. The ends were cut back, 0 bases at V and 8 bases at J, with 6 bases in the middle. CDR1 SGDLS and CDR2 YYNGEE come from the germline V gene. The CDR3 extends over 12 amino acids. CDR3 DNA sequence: TGTGCCAGCAGCGTAGGGGTCCATGAGCAGTTCTTC. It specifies CASSVGVHEQFF.

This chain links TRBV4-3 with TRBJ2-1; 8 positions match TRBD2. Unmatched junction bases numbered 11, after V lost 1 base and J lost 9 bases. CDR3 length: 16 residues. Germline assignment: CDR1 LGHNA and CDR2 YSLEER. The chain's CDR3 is CASSQVASGGLGEQFF. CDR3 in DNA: TGCGCCAGCAGCCAAGTCGCGAGCGGGGGATTGGGTGAGCAGTTCTTC.

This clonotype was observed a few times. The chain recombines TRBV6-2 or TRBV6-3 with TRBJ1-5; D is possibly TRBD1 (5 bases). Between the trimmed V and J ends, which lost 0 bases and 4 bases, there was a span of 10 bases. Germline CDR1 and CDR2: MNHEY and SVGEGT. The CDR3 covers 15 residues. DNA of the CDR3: TGTGCCAGCAGTTACTCTGTACAGGAAAATCAGCCCCAGCATTTT. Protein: CASSYSVQENQPQHF.

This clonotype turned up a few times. CDR3 sequence reads: CASSKGGGVNQPQHF. The CDR3 bases are TGTGCCAGCAGCAAGGGTGGGGGGGTCAATCAGCCCCAGCATTTT. The chain couples TRBV7-2 to TRBJ1-5; perhaps TRBD1 as D (5 bases). Germline CDR1 is SGHTA and CDR2 is FQGNSA. With 5 bases removed from V and 3 bases from J, the gap between germline ends came to 14 bases. This CDR3 comprises 15 residues.

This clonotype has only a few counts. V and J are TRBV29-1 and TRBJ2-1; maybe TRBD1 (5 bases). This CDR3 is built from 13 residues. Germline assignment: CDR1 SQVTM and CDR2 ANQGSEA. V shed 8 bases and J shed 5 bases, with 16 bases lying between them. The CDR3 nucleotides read TGCAGCTACGGAAGGGGTCTCGACAATGAGCAGTTCTTC. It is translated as CSYGRGLDNEQFF.

CDR3 in DNA: TGTGCCAGCAGGTCCCCGGCAGGGGCCTATAATTCACCCCTCCACTTT. Amino acids: CASRSPAGAYNSPLHF. The V and J genes are TRBV12-3 or TRBV12-4 and TRBJ1-6; tentatively, D is TRBD1 (6 bases). This CDR3 spans 16 amino acids. V lost 6 bases and J 2 bases, leaving 14 bases between the germline ends.

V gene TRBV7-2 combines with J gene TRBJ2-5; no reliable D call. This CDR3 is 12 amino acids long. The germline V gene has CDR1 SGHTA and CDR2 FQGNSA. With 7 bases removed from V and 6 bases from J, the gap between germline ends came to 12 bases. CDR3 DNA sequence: TGTGCCAGCACCTTGATGGGTCAGACCCAGTACTTC. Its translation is CASTLMGQTQYF.

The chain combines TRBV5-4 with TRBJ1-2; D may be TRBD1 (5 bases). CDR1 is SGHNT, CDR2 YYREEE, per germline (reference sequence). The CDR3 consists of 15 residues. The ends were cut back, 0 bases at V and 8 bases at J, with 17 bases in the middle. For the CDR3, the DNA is TGTGCCAGCAGCTTGGGGGACGGGAGTACTATAGGCTACACCTTC. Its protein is CASSLGDGSTIGYTF.

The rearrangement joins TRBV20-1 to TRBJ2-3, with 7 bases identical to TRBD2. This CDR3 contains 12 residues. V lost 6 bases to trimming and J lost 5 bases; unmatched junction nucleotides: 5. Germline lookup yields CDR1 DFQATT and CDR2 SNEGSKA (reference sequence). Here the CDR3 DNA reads TGCAGTGCGGCGGGGAGGGGAGATACGCAGTATTTT. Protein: CSAAGRGDTQYF.

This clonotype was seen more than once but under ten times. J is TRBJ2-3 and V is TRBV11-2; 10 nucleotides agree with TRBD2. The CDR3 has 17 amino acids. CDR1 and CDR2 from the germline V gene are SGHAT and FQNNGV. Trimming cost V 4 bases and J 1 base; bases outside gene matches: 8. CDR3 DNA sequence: TGTGCCAGCAGCTCGGAACTAGCGGGGTCAGGCACAGATACGCAGTATTTT. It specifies CASSSELAGSGTDTQYF.

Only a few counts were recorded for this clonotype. The CDR3 region has the DNA TGTGCCAGCAGCCCCCTAAGGAGCTCCTACGAGCAGTACTTC. It yields the protein CASSPLRSSYEQYF. V gene TRBV7-9 combines with J gene TRBJ2-7; D is unclear. This CDR3 is 14 amino acids long. Between the trimmed V and J ends, which lost 5 bases and 0 bases, there was a span of 11 bases. Germline CDR1 reads SEHNR; CDR2 reads FQNEAQ (reference sequence).

CDR3 coding DNA: TGTGCCAGCAGCCGTCGGCCAGTCGGCTCCTACGAGCAGTACTTC. Translated: CASSRRPVGSYEQYF. This chain joins TRBV12-3 or TRBV12-4 and TRBJ2-7, with D unclear. The CDR3 loop spans 15 amino acids. V was cut by 6 bases and J by 0 bases, with 15 bases left in between.

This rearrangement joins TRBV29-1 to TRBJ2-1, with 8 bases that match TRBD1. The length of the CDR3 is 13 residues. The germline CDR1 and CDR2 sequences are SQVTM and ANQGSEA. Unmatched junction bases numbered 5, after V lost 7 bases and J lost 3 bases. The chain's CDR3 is CSARDRGYNEQFF. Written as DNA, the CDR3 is TGCAGCGCCCGTGACAGGGGCTACAATGAGCAGTTCTTC.

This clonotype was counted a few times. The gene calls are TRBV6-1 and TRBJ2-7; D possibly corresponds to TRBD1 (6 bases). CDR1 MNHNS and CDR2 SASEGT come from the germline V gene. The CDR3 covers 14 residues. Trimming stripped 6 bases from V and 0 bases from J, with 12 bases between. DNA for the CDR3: TGTGCCAGCAGCAGGGGACCCACCTCCTACGAGCAGTACGTC. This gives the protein CASSRGPTSYEQYV.

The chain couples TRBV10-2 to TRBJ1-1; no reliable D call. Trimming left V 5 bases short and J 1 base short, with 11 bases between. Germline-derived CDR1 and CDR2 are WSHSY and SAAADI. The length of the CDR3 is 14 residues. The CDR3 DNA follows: TGCGCCAGCAGTTCCACGACCCAGAACACTGAAGCTTTCTTT. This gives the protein CASSSTTQNTEAFF.

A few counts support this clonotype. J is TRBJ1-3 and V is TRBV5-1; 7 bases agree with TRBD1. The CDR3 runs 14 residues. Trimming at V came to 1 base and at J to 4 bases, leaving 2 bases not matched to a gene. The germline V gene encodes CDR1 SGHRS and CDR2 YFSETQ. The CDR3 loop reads CASSLLGQGNTIYF. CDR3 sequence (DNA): TGCGCCAGCAGCTTGTTGGGACAGGGAAACACCATATATTTT.

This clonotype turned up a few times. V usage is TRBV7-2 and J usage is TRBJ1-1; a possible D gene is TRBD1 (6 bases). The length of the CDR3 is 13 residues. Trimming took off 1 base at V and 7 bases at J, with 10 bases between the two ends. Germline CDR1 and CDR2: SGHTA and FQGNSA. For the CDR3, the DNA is TGTGCCAGCAGCTTAGAGGGGGTCATTGAAGCTTTCTTT. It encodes CASSLEGVIEAFF.

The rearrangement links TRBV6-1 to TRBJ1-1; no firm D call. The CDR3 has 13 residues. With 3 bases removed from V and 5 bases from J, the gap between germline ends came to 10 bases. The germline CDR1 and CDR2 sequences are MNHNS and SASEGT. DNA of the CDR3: TGTGCCAGCAGTGATACGGGTGTGACTGAAGCTTTCTTT. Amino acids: CASSDTGVTEAFF.